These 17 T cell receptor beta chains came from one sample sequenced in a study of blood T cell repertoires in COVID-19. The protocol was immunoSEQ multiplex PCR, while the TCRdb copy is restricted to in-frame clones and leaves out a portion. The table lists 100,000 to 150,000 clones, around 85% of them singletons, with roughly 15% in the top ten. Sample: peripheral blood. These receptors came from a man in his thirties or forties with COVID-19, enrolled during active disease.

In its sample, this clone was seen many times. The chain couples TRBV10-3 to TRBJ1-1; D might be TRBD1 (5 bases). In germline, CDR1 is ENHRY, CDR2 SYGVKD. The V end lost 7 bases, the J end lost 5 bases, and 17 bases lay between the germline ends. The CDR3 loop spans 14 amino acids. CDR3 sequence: CAINALRGGTEAFF. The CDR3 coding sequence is TGTGCCATCAATGCCTTAAGGGGAGGGACTGAAGCTTTCTTT.

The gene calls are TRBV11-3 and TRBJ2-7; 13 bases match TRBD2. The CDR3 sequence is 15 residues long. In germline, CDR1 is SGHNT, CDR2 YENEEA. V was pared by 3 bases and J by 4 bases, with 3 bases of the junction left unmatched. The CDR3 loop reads CASSLGLAGIYEQYF. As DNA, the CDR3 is TGTGCCAGCAGCTTGGGACTAGCGGGAATTTACGAGCAGTACTTC.

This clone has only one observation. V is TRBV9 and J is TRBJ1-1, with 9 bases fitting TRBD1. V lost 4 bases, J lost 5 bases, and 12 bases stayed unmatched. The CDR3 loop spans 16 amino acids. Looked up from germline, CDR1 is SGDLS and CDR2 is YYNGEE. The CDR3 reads CASSLHSDRGVTEAFF. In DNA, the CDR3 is TGTGCCAGCAGCCTACACTCGGACAGGGGAGTGACTGAAGCTTTCTTT.

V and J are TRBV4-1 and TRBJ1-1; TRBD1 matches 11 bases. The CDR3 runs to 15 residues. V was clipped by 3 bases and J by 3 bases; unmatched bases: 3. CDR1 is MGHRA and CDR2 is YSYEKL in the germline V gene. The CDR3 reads CASSHSGQGDTEAFF. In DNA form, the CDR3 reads TGCGCCAGCAGCCACTCGGGACAGGGGGACACTGAAGCTTTCTTT.

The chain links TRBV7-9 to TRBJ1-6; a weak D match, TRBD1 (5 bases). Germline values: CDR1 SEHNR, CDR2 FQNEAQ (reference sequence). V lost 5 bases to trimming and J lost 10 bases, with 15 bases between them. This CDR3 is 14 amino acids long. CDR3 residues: CASSIGQASSPLHF. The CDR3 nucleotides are TGTGCCAGCAGCATCGGACAAGCCTCCTCACCCCTCCACTTT.

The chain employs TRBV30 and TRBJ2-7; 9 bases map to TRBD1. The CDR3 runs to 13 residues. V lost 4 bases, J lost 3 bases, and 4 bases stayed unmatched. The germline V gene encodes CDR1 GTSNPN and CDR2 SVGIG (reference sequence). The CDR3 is CAWTKTGGYEQYF. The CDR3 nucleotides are TGTGCCTGGACTAAGACAGGGGGCTACGAGCAGTACTTC.

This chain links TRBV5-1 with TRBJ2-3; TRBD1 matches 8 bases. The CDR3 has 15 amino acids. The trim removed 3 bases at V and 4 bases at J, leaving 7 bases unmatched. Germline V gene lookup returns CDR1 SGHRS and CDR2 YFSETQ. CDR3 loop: CASSSGQGRADTQYF. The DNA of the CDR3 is TGCGCCAGCAGCTCCGGACAGGGTAGGGCAGATACGCAGTATTTT.

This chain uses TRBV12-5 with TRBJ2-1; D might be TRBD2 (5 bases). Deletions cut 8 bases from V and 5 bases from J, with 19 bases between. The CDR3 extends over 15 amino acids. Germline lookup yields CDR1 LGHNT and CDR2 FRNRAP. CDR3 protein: CASSEPTTGDNEQFF. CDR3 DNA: TGTGCTAGTAGCGAGCCCACAACCGGGGACAATGAGCAGTTCTTC.

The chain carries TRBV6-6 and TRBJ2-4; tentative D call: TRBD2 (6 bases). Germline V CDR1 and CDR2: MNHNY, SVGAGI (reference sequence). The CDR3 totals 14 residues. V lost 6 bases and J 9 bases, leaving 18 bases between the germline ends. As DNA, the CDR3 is TGTGCCAGCAGAACTGGCCAGGGACTGAGCATTCAGTACTTC. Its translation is CASRTGQGLSIQYF.

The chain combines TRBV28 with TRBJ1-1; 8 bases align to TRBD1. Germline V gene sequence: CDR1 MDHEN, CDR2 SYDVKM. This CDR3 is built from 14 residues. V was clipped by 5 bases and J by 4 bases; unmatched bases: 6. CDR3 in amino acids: CASSTQGARTEAFF. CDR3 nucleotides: TGTGCCAGCAGTACCCAGGGGGCCCGCACTGAAGCTTTCTTT. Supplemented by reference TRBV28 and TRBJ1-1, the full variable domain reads DVKVTQSSRYLVKRTGEKVFLECVQDMDHENMFWYRQDPGLGLRLIYFSYDVKMKEKGDIPEGYSVSREKKERFSLILESASTNQTSMYLCASSTQGARTEAFFGQGTRLTVV.

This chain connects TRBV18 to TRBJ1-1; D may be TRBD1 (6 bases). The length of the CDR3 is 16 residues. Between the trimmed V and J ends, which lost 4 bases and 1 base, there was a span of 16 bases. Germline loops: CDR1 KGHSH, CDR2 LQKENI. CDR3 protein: CASSLTTGHSNTEAFF. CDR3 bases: TGTGCCAGCTCACTAACTACGGGACACTCGAACACTGAAGCTTTCTTT.

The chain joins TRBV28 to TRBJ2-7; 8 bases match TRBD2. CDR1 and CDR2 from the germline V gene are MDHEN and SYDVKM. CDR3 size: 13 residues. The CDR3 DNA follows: TGTGCGAGCGGCGGGGGGATTACCTACGAGCAGTACTTC. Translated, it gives CASGGGITYEQYF.

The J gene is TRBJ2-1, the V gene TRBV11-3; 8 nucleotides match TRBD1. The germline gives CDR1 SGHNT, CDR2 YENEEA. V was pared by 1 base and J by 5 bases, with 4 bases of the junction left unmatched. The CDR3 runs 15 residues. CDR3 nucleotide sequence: TGTGCCAGCAGCTTAGGCAGGGGGCGCGACAATGAGCAGTTCTTC. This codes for CASSLGRGRDNEQFF.

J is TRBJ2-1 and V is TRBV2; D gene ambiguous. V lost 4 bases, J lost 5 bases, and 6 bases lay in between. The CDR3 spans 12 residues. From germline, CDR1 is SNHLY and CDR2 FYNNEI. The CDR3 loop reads CASSVADNEQFF. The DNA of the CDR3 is TGTGCCAGCAGTGTAGCCGACAATGAGCAGTTCTTC.

CDR3 in amino acids: CAWSVPGNEKLFF. The DNA of the CDR3 is TGTGCCTGGAGTGTACCCGGGAATGAAAAACTGTTTTTT. The chain carries TRBV30 and TRBJ1-4; D is ambiguous. The CDR3 has 13 amino acids. V was cut by 0 bases and J by 5 bases, with 7 bases left in between. Looked up from germline, CDR1 is GTSNPN and CDR2 is SVGIG (reference sequence).

The CDR3 DNA follows: TGTGCCAGCAGTCAGGGACAGGGGGCTGGAGAGACCCAGTACTTC. Translation gives CASSQGQGAGETQYF. The V call is TRBV6-2 or TRBV6-3, the J call TRBJ2-5, with 12 bases aligning to TRBD1. J was trimmed by 4 bases and V by 5 bases; bases with no gene match: 5. The V gene's germline CDR1 is MNHEY and CDR2 SVGEGT. CDR3 size: 15 residues.

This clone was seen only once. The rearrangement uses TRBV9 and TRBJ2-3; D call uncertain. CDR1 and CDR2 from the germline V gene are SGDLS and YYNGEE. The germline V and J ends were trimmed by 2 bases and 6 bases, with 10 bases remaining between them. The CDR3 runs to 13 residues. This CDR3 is CASSVLPEDTQYF. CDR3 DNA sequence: TGTGCCAGCAGCGTGCTCCCGGAGGATACGCAGTATTTT.